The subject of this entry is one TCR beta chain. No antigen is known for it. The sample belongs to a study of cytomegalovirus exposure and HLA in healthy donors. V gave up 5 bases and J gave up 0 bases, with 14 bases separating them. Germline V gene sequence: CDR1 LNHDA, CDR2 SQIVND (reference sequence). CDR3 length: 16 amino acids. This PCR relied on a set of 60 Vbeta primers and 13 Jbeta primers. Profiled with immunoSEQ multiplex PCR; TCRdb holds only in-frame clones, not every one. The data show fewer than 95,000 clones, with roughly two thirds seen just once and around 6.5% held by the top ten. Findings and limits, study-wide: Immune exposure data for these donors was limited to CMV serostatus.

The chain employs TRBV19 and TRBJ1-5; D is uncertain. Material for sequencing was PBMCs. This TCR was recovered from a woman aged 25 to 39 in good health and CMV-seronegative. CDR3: CASSVGMGYSNQPQHF. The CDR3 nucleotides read TGTGCCAGTAGTGTCGGGATGGGGTATAGCAATCAGCCCCAGCATTTT.